This is a list of T cell receptor beta chains from one sample in a study of T cells in Graves' hyperthyroidism and ophthalmopathy. A single record per CDR3 protein comes from TCRdb applying MiXCR to the multiplex PCR reads. The sample holds about 360,000 distinct CDR3 sequences, under 15% seen once. The sequencing input was blood. Every receptor here comes from a woman younger than 35 with Graves' hyperthyroidism. Both conserved end residues are part of each CDR3. The D gene is left open where the match is weak. Not all rows give a size; the values are once, few, many and, for expanded clones, a class.

>many|TRBJ1-5|TRBV24-1|NA
TGTGCCACCAGTGATCGGGTTGCGGGGGGAGTTCAGCCCCAGCATTTT
CATSDRVAGGVQPQHF
>NA|TRBJ2-7|TRBV27|TRBD1
TGTGCCAGCAGTTTACAGGGGGTCAACGAGCAGTACTTC
CASSLQGVNEQYF
>many|TRBJ2-5|TRBV3-1|NA
TGTGCCAGCAGCCAAGAGTGGCAGGAGGGGGGAGGAGAGACCCAGTACTTC
CASSQEWQEGGGETQYF
>many|TRBJ2-7|TRBV11-2|NA
TGTGCCAGCAGCATCAGCCGGCTGAGCTCCTACGAGCAGTACTTC
CASSISRLSSYEQYF
>many|TRBJ1-1|TRBV6-1|NA
TGTGCCAGCAGTTTAGCAGGTCTTATGAACACTGAAGCTTTCTTT
CASSLAGLMNTEAFF
>many|TRBJ2-3|TRBV27|NA
TGTGCCAGCAGCCGTCAATATGCTAGCACAGATACGCAGTATTTT
CASSRQYASTDTQYF
>many|TRBJ2-6|TRBV2|TRBD1
TGTGCCAGCAGTGTTGGGACAGGGCAGCGAGGGGCCAACGTCCTGACTTTC
CASSVGTGQRGANVLTF
>NA|TRBJ1-2|TRBV10-3|NA
TGTGCCATCAGTGTAGGTAACTATGGCTACACCTTC
CAISVGNYGYTF
>many|TRBJ1-5|TRBV7-9|NA
TGTGCCAGCAGCCCAGCGGGAGGAAGCAATCAGCCCCAGCATTTT
CASSPAGGSNQPQHF
>many|TRBJ1-5|TRBV6-1|NA
TGTGCCAGCAGTGGACAGCCCAATCAGCCCCAGCATTTT
CASSGQPNQPQHF
>many|TRBJ1-5|TRBV3-1|NA
TGTGCCAGCAGCCAAGGGGTGGATCAGCCCCAGCATTTT
CASSQGVDQPQHF
>many|TRBJ1-6|TRBV28|TRBD1
TGTGCCGGCCGAGGGACAGGGCGCAATTCACCCCTCCACTTT
CAGRGTGRNSPLHF
>many|TRBJ1-1|TRBV7-3|NA
TGTGCCAGCAGCTTAAGGGCAGTGAACACTGAAGCTTTCTTT
CASSLRAVNTEAFF
>many|TRBJ2-3|TRBV28|NA
TGTGCCAGCAGTTTCAAAGCTAGCACAGATACGCAGTATTTT
CASSFKASTDTQYF
>many|TRBJ2-7|TRBV28|NA
TGTGCCAGCAGCGGGCCTTACAGGAAGGGGGGAACCTACGAGCAGTACTTC
CASSGPYRKGGTYEQYF
>many|TRBJ2-7|TRBV7-2|TRBD2
TGTGCCAGCAGCCCCGGACTAGGAGCGCCCTACGAGCAGTACTTC
CASSPGLGAPYEQYF
>many|TRBJ2-1|TRBV12-3/TRBV12-4|TRBD2
TGTGCCAGCAGCCTAGCGGGGGATCCCTCCTACAATGAGCAGTTCTTC
CASSLAGDPSYNEQFF
>few|TRBJ1-4|TRBV5-6|TRBD1
TGTGCCAGCAGCTGGGGACAGAGCGAAAAACTGTTTTTT
CASSWGQSEKLFF
>few|TRBJ1-4|TRBV7-8|NA
TGTGCCAGCAGCTTAGACCAACCTTATGCAACTAATGAAAAACTGTTTTTT
CASSLDQPYATNEKLFF
>many|TRBJ2-5|TRBV20-1|NA
TGCAGTGCTAGAGATCGGCAGGGAGAGACCCAGTACTTC
CSARDRQGETQYF
>NA|TRBJ1-1|TRBV19|NA
TGTGCCAGTAGTATGATGGCAGGGAACACTGAAGCTTTCTTT
CASSMMAGNTEAFF
>many|TRBJ2-5|TRBV7-7|NA
TGTGCTAGCAGCTTTTATTGGGGCGGCCAAGAGACCCAGTACTTC
CASSFYWGGQETQYF
>many|TRBJ2-7|TRBV2|NA
TGTGCCAGCGGGCGGGACTCCTACGAGCAGTACTTC
CASGRDSYEQYF
>many|TRBJ1-5|TRBV6-1|NA
TGTGCCAGCAGTGAAGTTCCGGGGGCCCAGCCCCAGCATTTT
CASSEVPGAQPQHF
>few|TRBJ2-2|TRBV7-2|NA
TGTGCCAGCAGCTTATGGGTCGGGGAGCTGTTTTTT
CASSLWVGELFF
>few|TRBJ2-2|TRBV28|NA
TGTGCCAGCACTTCCAACCCCGGCGGAAGTTCAAGGCAGCTGTTTTTT
CASTSNPGGSSRQLFF
>many|TRBJ1-2|TRBV5-4|NA
TGTGCCAGCAGCTTGGCCGCGGGAACCTATGGCTACACCTTC
CASSLAAGTYGYTF
>many|TRBJ2-1|TRBV30|TRBD2
TGTGCCTGGAGTGGGGTAGCGGGATTCCGGAATGAGCAGTTCTTC
CAWSGVAGFRNEQFF
>many|TRBJ2-5|TRBV10-3|NA
TGTGCCATCAGTGCCGAAGAGACCCAGTACTTC
CAISAEETQYF
>many|TRBJ1-5|TRBV6-1|NA
TGTGCCAGCTTTGGGGGGGGGCTTCAGCCCCAGCATTTT
CASFGGGLQPQHF
>many|TRBJ1-1|TRBV2|NA
TGTGCCCGCCAGGGAGCTAACACTGAAGCTTTCTTT
CARQGANTEAFF
>many|TRBJ2-5|TRBV18|TRBD1
TGTGCCAGCTCACCAGTCGGGACAGGGGGCGGAGAGACCCAGTACTTC
CASSPVGTGGGETQYF
>many|TRBJ1-1|TRBV10-2|TRBD1
TGCGCCAGCATCCTGGAAGGGACAGGTGCTACGAACACTGAAGCTTTCTTT
CASILEGTGATNTEAFF
>many|TRBJ2-6|TRBV6-6|NA
TGTGCCAGCAGTTACCAGGGGCTGTCTGGGGCCAACGTCCTGACTTTC
CASSYQGLSGANVLTF
>many|TRBJ1-1|TRBV18|NA
TGTGCCACCAAAAGAGGACTGACGAACACTGAAGCTTTCTTT
CATKRGLTNTEAFF
>NA|TRBJ2-7|TRBV20-1|TRBD2
TGCAGTACATTTGTCTTGGGGGGGACCTACGAGCAGTACTTC
CSTFVLGGTYEQYF
>NA|TRBJ1-2|TRBV4-2|NA
TGTGCCAGCAGCCAGGGCCGGGCAGCTGGCCGCTATGGCTACACCTTC
CASSQGRAAGRYGYTF
>few|TRBJ1-4|TRBV6-1|NA
TGTGCCGGTGCACGTGCGACTAATGAAAAACTGTTTTTT
CAGARATNEKLFF
>NA|TRBJ2-1|TRBV5-1|TRBD1
TGCGCCAGCAGCTCTTACCGGATCAGACAGGGTAGCAATGAGCAGTTCTTC
CASSSYRIRQGSNEQFF
>many|TRBJ2-7|TRBV12-3/TRBV12-4|NA
TGTGCCAGCAGTTTTTTAGTGGGGGACGAGCAGTACTTC
CASSFLVGDEQYF
>many|TRBJ1-1|TRBV12-3/TRBV12-4|TRBD1
TGTGCCAGCAGTTTCGGGACAGGGAAGGAGAGGAAAGCTTTCTTT
CASSFGTGKERKAFF
>many|TRBJ1-5|TRBV12-3/TRBV12-4|TRBD1
TGTGCCAGCAGTTTAGGGACAGGACGGATAAATCAGCCCCAGCATTTT
CASSLGTGRINQPQHF
>many|TRBJ1-2|TRBV6-1|NA
TGTGCCAGCAGTCCAAGGGATGGCTACACCTTC
CASSPRDGYTF
>many|TRBJ1-5|TRBV24-1|NA
TGTGCCACCAGTGACCTGGACACCAATCAGCCCCAGCATTTT
CATSDLDTNQPQHF
>many|TRBJ1-5|TRBV3-1|NA
TGTGCCAGCAGCCAAGATCTCGGGCAGCCCCAGCATTTT
CASSQDLGQPQHF
>many|TRBJ2-2|TRBV11-1|TRBD1
TGTGCCAGCAGCTCGGGACAGGGGGCACCCGGGGAGCTGTTTTTT
CASSSGQGAPGELFF
>many|TRBJ1-4|TRBV7-2|NA
TGTGCCAGCACCAAAACCGCTTACTTTAATGAAAAACTGTTTTTT
CASTKTAYFNEKLFF
>many|TRBJ1-2|TRBV10-3|NA
TGTGCCATCAGCGACGGCCGGACGAACTATGGCTACACCTTC
CAISDGRTNYGYTF
>many|TRBJ1-2|TRBV20-1|TRBD1
TGCAGTGCCCTGGGACAGGGGCTCTATGGTGGCTACACCTTC
CSALGQGLYGGYTF